This T cell receptor (beta chain) stems from a study of early T cells in non-severe SARS-CoV-2 infection. Study-level findings and limits: Matches to VDJdb favored anti-spike CD8 responses and missed private and CD4 specificities.

Concerning this clonotype itself: The antigen is not known.

TCRdb re-analysed the 5' RACE reads in MiXCR, keeping a single row per CDR3 protein. The table includes 70,000 to 85,000 distinct CDR3 sequences, approximately 12% detected once. V was clipped by 3 bases and J by 1 base, with 9 bases between them. CDR3 length: 14 residues. Per the germline V gene, CDR1 is LNHDA and CDR2 is SQIVND (reference sequence). Sequences were derived from whole blood, sampled at baseline. This clonotype was sampled from an adult who was a healthcare worker with PCR-confirmed SARS-CoV-2 infection or an uninfected control (not recorded which). The donor label of this sample is uncertain. This chain links TRBV19 with TRBJ1-1, with D possibly matching TRBD1 (6 bases). DNA for the CDR3: TGTGCCAGTAGTATTACAGGGAAGAACACTGAAGCTTTCTTT. Protein product: CASSITGKNTEAFF.